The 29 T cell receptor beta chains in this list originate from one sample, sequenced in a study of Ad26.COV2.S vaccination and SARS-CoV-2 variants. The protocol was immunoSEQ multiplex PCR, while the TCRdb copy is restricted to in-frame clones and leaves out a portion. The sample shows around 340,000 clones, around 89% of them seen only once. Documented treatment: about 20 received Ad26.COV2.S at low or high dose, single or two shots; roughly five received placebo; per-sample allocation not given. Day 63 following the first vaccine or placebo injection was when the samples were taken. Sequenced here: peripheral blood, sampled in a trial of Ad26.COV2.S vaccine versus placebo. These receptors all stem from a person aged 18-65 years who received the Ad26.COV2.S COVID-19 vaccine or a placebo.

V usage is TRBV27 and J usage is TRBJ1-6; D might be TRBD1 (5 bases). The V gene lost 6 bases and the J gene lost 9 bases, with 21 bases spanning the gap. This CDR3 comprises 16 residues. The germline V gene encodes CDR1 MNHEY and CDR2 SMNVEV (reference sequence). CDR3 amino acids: CASSPQGGGGSSPLHF. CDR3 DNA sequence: TGTGCCAGCAGCCCCCAAGGCGGGGGAGGAAGTTCACCCCTCCACTTT.

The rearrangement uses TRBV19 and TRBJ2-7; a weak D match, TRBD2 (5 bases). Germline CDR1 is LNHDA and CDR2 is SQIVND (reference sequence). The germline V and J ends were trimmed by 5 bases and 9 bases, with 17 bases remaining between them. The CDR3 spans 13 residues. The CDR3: CASSQIPDFGQYF. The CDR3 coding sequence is TGTGCCAGTAGTCAAATCCCGGACTTTGGGCAGTACTTC.

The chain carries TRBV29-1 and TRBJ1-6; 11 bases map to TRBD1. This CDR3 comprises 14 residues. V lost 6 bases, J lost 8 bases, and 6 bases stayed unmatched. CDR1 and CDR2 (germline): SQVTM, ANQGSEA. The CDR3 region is CSVDLGQGDSPLHF. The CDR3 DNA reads TGCAGCGTGGACCTGGGACAGGGGGATTCACCCCTCCACTTT.

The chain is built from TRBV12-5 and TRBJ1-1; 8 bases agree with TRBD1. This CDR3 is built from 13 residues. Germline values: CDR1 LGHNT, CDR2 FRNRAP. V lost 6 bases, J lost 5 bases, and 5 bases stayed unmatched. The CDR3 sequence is CASGTGVGTEAFF. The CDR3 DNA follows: TGTGCTAGTGGGACAGGGGTTGGGACTGAAGCTTTCTTT. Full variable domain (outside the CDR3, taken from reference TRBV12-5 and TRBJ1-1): DARVTQTPRHKVTEMGQEVTMRCQPILGHNTVFWYRQTMMQGLELLAYFRNRAPLDDSGMPKDRFSAEMPDATLATLKIQPSEPRDSAVYFCASGTGVGTEAFFGQGTRLTVV.

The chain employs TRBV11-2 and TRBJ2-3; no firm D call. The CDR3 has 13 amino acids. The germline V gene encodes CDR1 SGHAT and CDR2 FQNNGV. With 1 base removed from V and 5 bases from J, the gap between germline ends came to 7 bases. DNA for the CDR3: TGTGCCAGCAGCTTAGGAGTGGTAGATACGCAGTATTTT. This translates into CASSLGVVDTQYF.

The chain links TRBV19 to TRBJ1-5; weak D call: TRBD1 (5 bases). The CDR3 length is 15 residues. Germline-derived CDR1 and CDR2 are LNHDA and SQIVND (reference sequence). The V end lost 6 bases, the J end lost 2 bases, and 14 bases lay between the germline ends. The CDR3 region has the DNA TGTGCCAGTAGCCGAGGGTCGACAGGCAATCAGCCCCAGCATTTT. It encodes CASSRGSTGNQPQHF.

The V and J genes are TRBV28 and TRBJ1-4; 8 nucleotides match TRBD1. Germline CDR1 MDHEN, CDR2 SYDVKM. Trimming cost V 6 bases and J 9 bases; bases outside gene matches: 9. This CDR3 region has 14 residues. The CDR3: CASRETGEGKKLFF. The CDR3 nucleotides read TGTGCCAGCAGGGAGACAGGGGAAGGCAAAAAACTGTTTTTT.

The CDR3 DNA reads TGTGCCAGCAGCCTCCGGGGAACCACTGAAGCTTTCTTT. As protein: CASSLRGTTEAFF. V usage is TRBV3-1 (or the pseudogene TRBV3-2) and J usage is TRBJ1-1; D gene uncertain. The germline gives CDR1 LGHDT, CDR2 YNNKEL (reference sequence). With 4 bases removed from V and 4 bases from J, the gap between germline ends came to 10 bases. There are 13 residues in the CDR3.

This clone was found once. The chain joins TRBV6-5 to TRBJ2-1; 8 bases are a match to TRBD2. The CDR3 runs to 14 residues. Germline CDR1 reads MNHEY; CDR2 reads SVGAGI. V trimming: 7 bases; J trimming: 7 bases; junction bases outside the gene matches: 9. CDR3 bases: TGTGCCAGCACCACCCTTTCGGGGGGGAATGAGCAGTTCTTC. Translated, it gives CASTTLSGGNEQFF.

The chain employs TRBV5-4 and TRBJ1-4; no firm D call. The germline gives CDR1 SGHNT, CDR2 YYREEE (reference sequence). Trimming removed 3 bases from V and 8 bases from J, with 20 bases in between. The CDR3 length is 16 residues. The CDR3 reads CASSSRPDDAQEKLFF. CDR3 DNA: TGTGCCAGCAGCTCAAGACCGGATGACGCCCAAGAAAAACTGTTTTTT.

The CDR3 region has the DNA TGCGCCAGCAGCCAAGATCGAGTTTCATCCCAGCATTTT. Translated: CASSQDRVSSQHF. The chain is built from TRBV4-3 and TRBJ1-5; D remains ambiguous. Germline CDR1 LGHNA, CDR2 YSLEER. The length of the CDR3 is 13 residues. Trimming took off 0 bases at V and 11 bases at J, with 11 bases between the two ends.

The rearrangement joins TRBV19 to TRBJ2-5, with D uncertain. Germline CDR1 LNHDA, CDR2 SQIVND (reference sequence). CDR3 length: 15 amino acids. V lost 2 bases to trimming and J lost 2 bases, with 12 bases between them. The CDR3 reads CASSIKGFVQETQYF. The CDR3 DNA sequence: TGTGCCAGTAGTATAAAGGGTTTCGTGCAAGAGACCCAGTACTTC. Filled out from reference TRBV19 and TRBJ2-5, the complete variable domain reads DGGITQSPKYLFRKEGQNVTLSCEQNLNHDAMYWYRQDPGQGLRLIYYSQIVNDFQKGDIAEGYSVSREKKESFPLTVTSAQKNPTAFYLCASSIKGFVQETQYFGPGTRLLVL.

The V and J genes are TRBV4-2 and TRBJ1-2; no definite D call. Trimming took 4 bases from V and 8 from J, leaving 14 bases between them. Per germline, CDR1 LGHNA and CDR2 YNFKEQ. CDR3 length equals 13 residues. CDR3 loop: CASSLLGPQGYTF. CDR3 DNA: TGTGCCAGCAGCCTCCTCGGGCCCCAAGGCTACACCTTC.

DNA for the CDR3: TGTGCCAGCAGCTTAGTACCCAGAGGCTACGAGCAGTACTTC. Amino acid sequence: CASSLVPRGYEQYF. The V call is TRBV11-2, the J call TRBJ2-7; D gene ambiguous. V dropped 1 base and J dropped 3 bases, with 10 bases sitting between them. Germline CDR1 and CDR2: SGHAT and FQNNGV. The CDR3 consists of 14 residues.

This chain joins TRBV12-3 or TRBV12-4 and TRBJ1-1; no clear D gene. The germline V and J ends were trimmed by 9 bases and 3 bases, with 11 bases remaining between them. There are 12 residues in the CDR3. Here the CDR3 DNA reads TGTGCCAGTGGGGATCCGGACACTGAAGCTTTCTTT. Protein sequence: CASGDPDTEAFF.

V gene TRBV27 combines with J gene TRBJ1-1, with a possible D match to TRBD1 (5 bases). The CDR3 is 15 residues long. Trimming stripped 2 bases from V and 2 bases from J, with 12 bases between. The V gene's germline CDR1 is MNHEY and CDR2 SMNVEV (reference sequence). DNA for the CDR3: TGTGCCAGCAGTTTAGGGGCCGGGGTAAACACTGAAGCTTTCTTT. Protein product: CASSLGAGVNTEAFF.

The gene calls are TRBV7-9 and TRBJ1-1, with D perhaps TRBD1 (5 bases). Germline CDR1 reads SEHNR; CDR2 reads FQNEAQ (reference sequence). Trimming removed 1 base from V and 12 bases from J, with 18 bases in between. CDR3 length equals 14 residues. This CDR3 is CASSLGIKTEISFF. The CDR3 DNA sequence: TGTGCCAGCAGCTTAGGTATAAAGACAGAGATTTCTTTCTTT. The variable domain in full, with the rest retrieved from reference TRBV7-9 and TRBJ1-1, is DTGVSQNPRHKITKRGQNVTFRCDPISEHNRLYWYRQTLGQGPEFLTYFQNEAQLEKSRLLSDRFSAERPKGSFSTLEIQRTEQGDSAMYLCASSLGIKTEISFFGQGTRLTVV.

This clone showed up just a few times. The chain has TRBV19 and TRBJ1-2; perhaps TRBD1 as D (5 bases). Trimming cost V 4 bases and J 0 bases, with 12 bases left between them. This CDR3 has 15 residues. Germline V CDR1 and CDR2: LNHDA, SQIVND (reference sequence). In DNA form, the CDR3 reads TGTGCCAGTAGTACAAACAGGAGAGCTAACTATGGCTACACCTTC. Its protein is CASSTNRRANYGYTF.

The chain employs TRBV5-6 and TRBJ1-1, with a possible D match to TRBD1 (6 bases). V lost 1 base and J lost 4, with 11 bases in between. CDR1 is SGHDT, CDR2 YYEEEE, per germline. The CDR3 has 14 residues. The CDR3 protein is CASSLTGLATEAFF. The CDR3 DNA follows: TGTGCCAGCAGCTTGACAGGGTTGGCCACTGAAGCTTTCTTT.

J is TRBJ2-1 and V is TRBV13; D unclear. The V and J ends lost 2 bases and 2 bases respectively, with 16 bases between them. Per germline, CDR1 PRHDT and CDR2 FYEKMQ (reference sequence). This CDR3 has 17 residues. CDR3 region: CASSLTSAKIPYNEQFF. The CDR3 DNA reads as TGTGCCAGCAGCTTAACCTCCGCGAAAATCCCCTACAATGAGCAGTTCTTC. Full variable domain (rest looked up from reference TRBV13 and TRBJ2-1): AAGVIQSPRHLIKEKRETATLKCYPIPRHDTVYWYQQGPGQDPQFLISFYEKMQSDKGSIPDRFSAQQFSDYHSELNMSSLELGDSALYFCASSLTSAKIPYNEQFFGPGTRLTVL.

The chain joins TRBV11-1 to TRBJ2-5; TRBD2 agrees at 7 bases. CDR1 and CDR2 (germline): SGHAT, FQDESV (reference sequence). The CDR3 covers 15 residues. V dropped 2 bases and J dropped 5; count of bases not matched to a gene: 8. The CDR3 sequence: CASSLSRSGVETQYF. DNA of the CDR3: TGTGCCAGCAGCTTATCCCGAAGCGGGGTGGAGACCCAGTACTTC.

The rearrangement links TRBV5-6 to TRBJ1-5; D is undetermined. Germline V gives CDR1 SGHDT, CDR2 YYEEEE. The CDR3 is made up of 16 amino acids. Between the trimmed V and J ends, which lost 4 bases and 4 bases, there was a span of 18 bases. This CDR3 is CASSQLRDLINQPQHF. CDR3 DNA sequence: TGTGCCAGCAGCCAATTACGGGATTTAATTAATCAGCCCCAGCATTTT.

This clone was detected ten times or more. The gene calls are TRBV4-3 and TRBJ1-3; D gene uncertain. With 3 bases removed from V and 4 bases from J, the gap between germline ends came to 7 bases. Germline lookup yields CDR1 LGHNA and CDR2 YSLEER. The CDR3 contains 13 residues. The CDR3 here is CASSQAPGNTIYF. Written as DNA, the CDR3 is TGCGCCAGCAGCCAGGCCCCCGGAAACACCATATATTTT.

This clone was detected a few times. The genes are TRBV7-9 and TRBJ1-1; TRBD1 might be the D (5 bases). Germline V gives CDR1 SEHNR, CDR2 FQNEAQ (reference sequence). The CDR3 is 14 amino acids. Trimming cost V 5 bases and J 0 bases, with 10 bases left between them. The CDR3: CASSNGGMNTEAFF. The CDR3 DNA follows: TGTGCCAGCAGCAACGGGGGGATGAACACTGAAGCTTTCTTT. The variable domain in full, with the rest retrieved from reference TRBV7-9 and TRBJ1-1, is DTGVSQNPRHKITKRGQNVTFRCDPISEHNRLYWYRQTLGQGPEFLTYFQNEAQLEKSRLLSDRFSAERPKGSFSTLEIQRTEQGDSAMYLCASSNGGMNTEAFFGQGTRLTVV.

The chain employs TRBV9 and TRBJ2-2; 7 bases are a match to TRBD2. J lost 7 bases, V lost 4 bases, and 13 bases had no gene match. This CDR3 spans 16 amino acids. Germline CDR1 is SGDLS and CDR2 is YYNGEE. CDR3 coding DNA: TGTGCCAGCAGCCCTCGGACTAGTGGTAAGGTCGGGGAGCTGTTTTTT. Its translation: CASSPRTSGKVGELFF.

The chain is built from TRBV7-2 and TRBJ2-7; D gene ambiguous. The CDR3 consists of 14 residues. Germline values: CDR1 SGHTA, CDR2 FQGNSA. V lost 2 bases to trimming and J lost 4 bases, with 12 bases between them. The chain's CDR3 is CASSLTVSEYEQYF. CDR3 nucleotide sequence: TGTGCCAGCAGCTTAACTGTCTCGGAATACGAGCAGTACTTC.

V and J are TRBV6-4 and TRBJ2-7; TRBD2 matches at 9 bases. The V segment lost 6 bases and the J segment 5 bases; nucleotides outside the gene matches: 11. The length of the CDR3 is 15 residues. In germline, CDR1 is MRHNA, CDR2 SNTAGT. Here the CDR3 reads CASSQEAGGSHEQYF. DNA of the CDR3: TGTGCCAGCAGCCAGGAAGCGGGAGGAAGCCACGAGCAGTACTTC.

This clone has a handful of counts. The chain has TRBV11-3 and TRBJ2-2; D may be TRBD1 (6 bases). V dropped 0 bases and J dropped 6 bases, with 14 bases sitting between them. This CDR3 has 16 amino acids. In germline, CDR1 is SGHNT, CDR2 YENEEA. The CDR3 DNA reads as TGTGCCAGCAGCTTAGATCCGACAGGAAGCCCCGGGGAGCTGTTTTTT. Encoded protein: CASSLDPTGSPGELFF.

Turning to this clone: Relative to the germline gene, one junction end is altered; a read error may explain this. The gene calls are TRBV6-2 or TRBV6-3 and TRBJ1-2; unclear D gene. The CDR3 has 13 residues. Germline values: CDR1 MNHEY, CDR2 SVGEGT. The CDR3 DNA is TGTGCCAGCAGTCACTCCCGAACGGACTCCTACACCTTC. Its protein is CASSHSRTDSYTF.